These 14 T cell receptor beta chains came from one sample sequenced in a study of cytomegalovirus exposure and HLA in healthy donors. PCR primers comprised 60 Vbeta and 13 Jbeta primers. TCRdb's copy holds only in-frame clones and misses some; the assay was immunoSEQ multiplex PCR. The profile shows over 150,000 clones, 68% of them singletons. Material: PBMCs. These receptor sequences come from a middle-aged woman in good health and CMV-seropositive.

The chain is built from TRBV11-2 and TRBJ1-4; TRBD1 is a possible D gene (6 bases). V dropped 5 bases and J dropped 5 bases, with 12 bases sitting between them. The CDR3 contains 14 residues. The germline CDR1 and CDR2 sequences are SGHAT and FQNNGV. The CDR3 reads CASSQGRGNEKLFF. In DNA form, the CDR3 reads TGTGCCAGCAGCCAGGGAAGGGGGAATGAAAAACTGTTTTTT.

The chain carries TRBV28 and TRBJ2-7, with D possibly matching TRBD1 (6 bases). The CDR3 sequence is 12 residues long. Germline V lookup: CDR1 MDHEN, CDR2 SYDVKM. The V and J ends lost 2 bases and 6 bases respectively, with 8 bases between them. CDR3 in amino acids: CASSLDRTEQYF. CDR3 sequence (DNA): TGTGCCAGCAGTTTAGACAGGACCGAGCAGTACTTC. The variable domain in full, completed from reference TRBV28 and TRBJ2-7, reads DVKVTQSSRYLVKRTGEKVFLECVQDMDHENMFWYRQDPGLGLRLIYFSYDVKMKEKGDIPEGYSVSREKKERFSLILESASTNQTSMYLCASSLDRTEQYFGPGTRLTVT.

The rearrangement joins TRBV7-3 to TRBJ1-2; 7 nucleotides match TRBD1. Germline V gives CDR1 SGHTA, CDR2 FQGTGA. There are 14 residues in the CDR3. V lost 0 bases, J lost 6 bases, and 4 bases stayed unmatched. CDR3 residues: CASSLTGGRDGYTF. The CDR3 nucleotides read TGTGCCAGCAGCTTAACAGGGGGCAGGGATGGCTACACCTTC.

This chain connects TRBV19 to TRBJ1-1; D call uncertain. With 3 bases removed from V and 4 bases from J, the gap between germline ends came to 9 bases. The CDR3 has 13 amino acids. Looked up from germline, CDR1 is LNHDA and CDR2 is SQIVND (reference sequence). As DNA, the CDR3 is TGTGCCAGTAGTATCCCGGGTAGCACTGAAGCTTTCTTT. Encoded protein: CASSIPGSTEAFF.

Worth noting for this clone: Compared with germline, one end of the junction differs, possibly owing to a read error. The V call is TRBV7-7, the J call TRBJ2-5; D uncertain. Germline V gene lookup returns CDR1 SSHAT and CDR2 FNYEAQ (reference sequence). The CDR3 runs to 12 residues. The CDR3 nucleotides read TGTGCTAGCAGCCGCGACTCGGGGACCCAGTACTTC. Protein sequence: CASSRDSGTQYF.

Comment on this clone: The junction and the germline gene differ at one end; a read error may be behind it. This chain uses TRBV2 with TRBJ1-5; 9 bases fit TRBD1. CDR1 and CDR2 from the germline V gene are SNHLY and FYNNEI. CDR3 size: 15 residues. The DNA of the CDR3 is TGTGCCAGCGCAGGACAGGGGCTAAGCAATCAGCCCCAGAATTTT. Amino acids: CASAGQGLSNQPQNF.

This clone was seen only once. V gene TRBV20-1 combines with J gene TRBJ2-7; D is undetermined. The CDR3 contains 11 residues. Trimming stripped 5 bases from V and 1 base from J, with 6 bases between. In germline, CDR1 is DFQATT, CDR2 SNEGSKA (reference sequence). CDR3 region: CSARLSYEQYF. The DNA of the CDR3 is TGCAGTGCTCGTCTGTCCTACGAGCAGTACTTC.

The J gene is TRBJ2-7, the V gene TRBV5-1; 10 positions match TRBD2. Trimming removed 0 bases from V and 0 bases from J; junction bases left unmatched: 6. Germline CDR1 reads SGHRS; CDR2 reads YFSETQ. The CDR3 extends over 17 amino acids. CDR3 amino acids: CASSLGSGGSNSYEQYF. The CDR3 region has the DNA TGCGCCAGCAGCTTGGGTAGCGGGGGGTCGAACTCCTACGAGCAGTACTTC.

Regarding this clone: At one end, the junction sequence differs from germline, possibly due to a read error. The chain employs TRBV7-9 and TRBJ1-3; D not certain. Per the germline V gene, CDR1 is SEHNR and CDR2 is FQNEAQ (reference sequence). The CDR3 is made up of 12 amino acids. The DNA for the CDR3 is TGTTCCAGCAGGTCTCGGGAAAACACCATATATTTT. The encoded protein is CSSRSRENTIYF.

The gene calls are TRBV6-5 and TRBJ1-1; no clear D. This CDR3 has 14 amino acids. Trimming left V 5 bases short and J 0 bases short, with 10 bases between. The germline gives CDR1 MNHEY, CDR2 SVGAGI. CDR3 nucleotides: TGTGCCAGCAGTAGGAGCGTACTGAACACTGAAGCTTTCTTT. Protein: CASSRSVLNTEAFF.

Notes on this clone: Without the conserved terminal phenylalanine or tryptophan, this CDR3 likely stems from a read error. The chain has TRBV4-2 and TRBJ2-2, with TRBD2 as a possible D gene (6 bases). Germline lookup yields CDR1 LGHNA and CDR2 YNFKEQ. The CDR3 runs to 15 residues. The V end was cut by 4 bases, the J end by 2 bases, with 11 bases between. For the CDR3, the DNA is TGTGCCAGCAGCCCGCGGGACGTCAACACCGGGGAGCTGTTTTCT. It specifies CASSPRDVNTGELFS.

This clone was seen a handful of times. This sequence joins TRBV29-1 and TRBJ1-4; D remains unclear. Germline CDR1 is SQVTM and CDR2 is ANQGSEA. The CDR3 loop spans 14 amino acids. Trimming left V 6 bases short and J 0 bases short, with 11 bases between. DNA of the CDR3: TGCAGCGTCTTAGAGGGAGCAACTAATGAAAAACTGTTTTTT. It translates to CSVLEGATNEKLFF.

Written as DNA, the CDR3 is TGTGCCATCATGGAGCGGGAGTCTTCAGATACGCAGTATTTT. It is translated as CAIMERESSDTQYF. This chain connects TRBV10-3 to TRBJ2-3; 8 bases align to TRBD2. This CDR3 has 14 residues. Germline lookup yields CDR1 ENHRY and CDR2 SYGVKD. Trimming at V came to 7 bases and at J to 4 bases, leaving 7 bases not matched to a gene.

This clone was seen just once. The chain has TRBV6-1 and TRBJ1-3; unclear D gene. V was trimmed by 4 bases and J by 0 bases, leaving 10 bases between them. CDR1 and CDR2 from the germline V gene are MNHNS and SASEGT. The CDR3 covers 15 residues. The CDR3 nucleotides are TGTGCCAGCAGTGTCGCACCGAGCTCTGGAAACACCATATATTTT. This gives the protein CASSVAPSSGNTIYF.